This entry features one T cell receptor beta chain sequence. Its antigen is not identified. Genes here carry mouse names. The read terminates 4 residues ahead of where the CDR3 ends, so the germline J gene completes it. The entry originates in a study of CD8+ T cells in alopecia areata. General study findings and limits: The study found higher clonality in lesional than normal scalp, especially in alopecia totalis/universalis. Patients showed less clear TCR sequence sharing than mice, possibly partly because of HLA diversity. Sequence data from scalp samples additionally include resident alphabeta T cells of normal skin.

It was cDNA, reverse transcribed from extracted RNA, that served as the sequencing template. Using immunoSEQ multiplex PCR, the repertoire was profiled, and TCRdb retains in-frame clones only, with some absent. This sample shows about 300,000 clones and no singletons; 0.9% to 1.5% rests with the ten largest. CDR3 length: 14 amino acids. CDR1 and CDR2 from the germline V gene are FNHDT and SITEND (reference sequence). Cutaneous lymph nodes were pooled and cells sorted by CD4, CD8alpha, NKG2D, NKG2ACE and more. J is TRBJ2-5 and V is TRBV19, with TRBD2 matching over 11 bases. The receptor was derived from a C3H/HeJ mouse with alopecia areata. Strain haplotype (MHC): H2-k. Sequencing was done on a sample of CD4+ T cells sorted from a lymph node. The CDR3 spells CASTGDWGSDTQYF. CDR3 DNA, as far as it was read: TGTGCCAGCACCGGGGACTGGGGGTCGGAC.